This entry features one T cell receptor (beta chain) sequence. The target of this receptor is not known. Per-base quality was not reported, and no clone a single base away is much larger than it. V has 4 bases trimmed and J has 4 bases trimmed; junction bases matching no gene number 7. Counted from cysteine to phenylalanine, this CDR3 has 16 amino acids. This entry keeps only the CDR3 DNA: 48 bases, framed from base 1. The germline V gene (reference sequence) sets CDR1 to DFQATT and CDR2 to SNEGSKA. TCR beta CDR3 regions were amplified from RNA transcripts. The first round of RT-PCR for the TCR CDR3 was performed with the HTBI primer set and the Qiagen OneStep RT-PCR kit. Libraries were constructed in a second round of multiplex PCR, after which size selection and purification were carried out. Paired-end sequencing of the libraries was performed with 100 bp reads on an Illumina HiSeq2000. The paper's data handling went like this. SOAPnuke was used to process the raw data, throwing out any read that contained adapters or uncalled bases, had a mean Phred below 15, or lacked an exact constant-primer or identifier match. High-quality paired reads were merged using COPE v1.2.5, and each unique nucleotide sequence was defined as a clonotype. MiTCR v1.1 was used to align clonotypes to the IMGT TRBV, TRBD and TRBJ reference segments. Analysis was restricted to V-J combinations with a frequency above 0.0001, which covered about 99% of repertoires. A TCS score was defined as the ratio between F50 (clonal expansion) and ExV (chaos), using BLOSUM62-based TCRdist between CDR3 peptides within each V-J. Welch's t-statistics and random forest reduced just over 500 V-J features to some 14, which were used in a naive Bayes classifier (R e1071). TCRdb cleaned the public reads at Q25 with fastp, built clones with MiXCR and kept in-frame beta chains. A single entry per CDR3 protein holds the most common genes and DNA from its merged rows. TCRdb assigned the V and J calls; the authors' analysis was not used. The sample contains 350,000 to 450,000 distinct CDR3 sequences, about a sixth of them found a single time. In total, the top ten clones hold 30% to 40% of the sample.

The data were obtained in a study of T cells in Graves' hyperthyroidism and ophthalmopathy (dated by TCRdb to between 2018 and 2021). About the full investigation: Peripheral blood was collected at initial diagnosis, before any treatment. A discovery cohort of roughly 96 patients, about 40 with Graves' ophthalmopathy and under 60 with stable Graves' hyperthyroidism, was used to find distinguishing TCR V-J signatures. Prospective prediction of ophthalmopathy was tested in an independent validation cohort of some 20 hyperthyroidism patients and roughly 16 patients who later progressed to ophthalmopathy. The roughly 100 discovery patients were randomly divided into training and test sets at a 7:3 ratio. Thyroid tissue and blood T-cell repertoires from about 6 Graves' hyperthyroidism patients were also compared in the study. After blood sampling, hyperthyroidism patients were treated with methimazole at a starting dose of 30 mg daily, and ophthalmopathy patients were treated with high-dose intravenous methylprednisolone. The paper describes TCR Vbeta CDR3 sequencing of 120 to 150 peripheral blood samples, made up of 43 ophthalmopathy patients, some 76 hyperthyroidism patients and about 17 progressor patients. Beyond this particular receptor, the publication reports: Ophthalmopathy was separated from stable hyperthyroidism by a 13 V-J signature model, with 85% to 90% sensitivity and about 81% specificity obtained in cross-validation and 80%/75% obtained in testing. Most expanded thyroid clonotypes (frequency above 0.001) were also found in blood, which suggests that blood repertoires may mirror thyroid immune responses. No statistical method was used to fix the sample size in advance, and group allocation was not hidden from the investigators. In validation, the model predicted progression to ophthalmopathy with around 71% sensitivity and approximately 74% specificity, a median of 6.5 months before onset.

Hyperthyroidism patients were newly diagnosed, had a disease duration of under 2 months, and were aged 18 to 65 years. Patients with uncontrolled infections, other autoimmune diseases, pregnancy or lactation were excluded. Diagnoses relied on clinical symptoms, serum thyroxine and TRAb, thyroid ultrasound and orbital computed tomography. Blood from progressor patients was drawn when they were first diagnosed with hyperthyroidism, before any ophthalmopathy symptoms appeared. PBMCs were isolated from about 10 ml of fresh peripheral blood by Ficoll-Paque density gradient centrifugation. Progressor patients were first diagnosed with Graves' hyperthyroidism and then developed ophthalmopathy during follow-up. Trizol reagent was used to extract total RNA, and RNA quality was then checked on an Agilent 2100 Bioanalyzer.

The rearrangement joined TRBV20-1 to TRBJ2-3; 14 central nucleotides agree with TRBD2. The clonotype was recovered from a young woman with Graves' hyperthyroidism that later progressed to Graves' ophthalmopathy. The sample was blood. CDR3 region: CSATRLAGGPADTQYF. Read as DNA, the sequence is TGCAGTGCTACTCGACTAGCGGGAGGGCCTGCAGATACGCAGTATTTT.